The 4 T cell receptor beta chains reported below all come from one sample, sequenced in a study of cytomegalovirus exposure and HLA in healthy donors. This PCR relied on a set of 60 Vbeta primers and 13 Jbeta primers. TCRdb keeps only in-frame clones here, not all; method: immunoSEQ multiplex PCR. The sample yields about 88,000 clones, about nine tenths seen once. The specimen was PBMCs. The origin of the receptors is a man aged 18-30 years in good health and CMV-seronegative.

V gene TRBV18 combines with J gene TRBJ2-7; 7 bases map to TRBD1. Germline V CDR1 and CDR2: KGHSH, LQKENI. The CDR3 covers 18 residues. V trimming: 4 bases; J trimming: 1 base; junction bases outside the gene matches: 16. CDR3 DNA sequence: TGTGCCAGCTCACTCGCCGTTATAACAGGGGCCATGTCCTACGAGCAGTACTTC. Translating it yields CASSLAVITGAMSYEQYF.

The chain combines TRBV5-5 with TRBJ2-3; D unclear. V was cut by 0 bases and J by 5 bases, with 10 bases left in between. CDR1 and CDR2 from the germline V gene are SGHKS and YYEKEE (reference sequence). The CDR3 loop spans 14 amino acids. CDR3 DNA: TGTGCCAGCAGCTTGGTTACAGTCAGAGATACGCAGTATTTT. Amino acids: CASSLVTVRDTQYF.

This chain joins TRBV25-1 and TRBJ1-4; a possible D gene is TRBD1 (5 bases). Trimming stripped 1 base from V and 5 bases from J, with 14 bases between. The CDR3 is made up of 16 amino acids. Per germline, CDR1 MGHDK and CDR2 SYGVNS. The chain's CDR3 is CASSEFGGTENEKLFF. The CDR3 nucleotides read TGTGCCAGCAGTGAATTTGGCGGGACGGAAAATGAAAAACTGTTTTTT.

The chain links TRBV28 to TRBJ1-5; 7 nucleotides match TRBD1. CDR3 size: 14 residues. V lost 3 bases to trimming and J lost 6 bases; unmatched junction nucleotides: 5. The germline gives CDR1 MDHEN, CDR2 SYDVKM. DNA of the CDR3: TGTGCCAGCAGTTTCAGAGGGGGCGGTCAGCCCCAGCATTTT. Its translation: CASSFRGGGQPQHF.